Listed below are T cell receptor beta chains from one sample, sequenced in a study of shared clonotypes between healthy human individuals. Measured with immunoSEQ multiplex PCR; TCRdb has only the in-frame clones, and not every one. The table has about 1.1 million clones, approximately 75% seen once. Sequenced input: memory CD4+ T cells from PBMCs. These receptor sequences come from a man aged 18 to 30 in good health. Some clones in this sample may be carry-over from other donors' samples. Each CDR3 is given with its conserved first and last residue. Size is omitted from some rows. Given values are once, few, many or a class for expanded clones.

j_call: TRBJ2-3; clone_size: .; v_call: TRBV18; cdr3_aa: CASSQDRGGGDTQYF
j_call: TRBJ1-1; clone_size: .; v_call: TRBV5-1; cdr3_aa: CASSEGTGGLEAFF
j_call: TRBJ2-1; clone_size: .; v_call: TRBV11-2; cdr3_aa: CASTSDFHQFF
j_call: TRBJ1-1; clone_size: .; v_call: TRBV6-1; cdr3_aa: CASSELSDTEAFF
j_call: TRBJ1-1; clone_size: .; v_call: TRBV19; cdr3_aa: CASSIGYRGNTEAFF
j_call: TRBJ1-4; clone_size: .; v_call: TRBV7-9; cdr3_aa: CASSLLGAGSGKLFF
j_call: TRBJ2-3; clone_size: .; v_call: TRBV12-5; cdr3_aa: CASGRGTTDTQYF
j_call: TRBJ1-1; clone_size: .; v_call: TRBV18; cdr3_aa: CASSQVEVNTEAFF
j_call: TRBJ2-1; clone_size: .; v_call: TRBV30; cdr3_aa: CAWSGTDQGRQFF
j_call: TRBJ1-1; clone_size: .; v_call: TRBV9; cdr3_aa: CASSVTPQGWMNTEAFF
j_call: TRBJ2-6; clone_size: .; v_call: TRBV9; cdr3_aa: CASSPRDGRSGANVLTF
j_call: TRBJ2-7; clone_size: few; v_call: TRBV30; cdr3_aa: CAWSGRTESSYEQYF
j_call: TRBJ2-7; clone_size: .; v_call: TRBV27; cdr3_aa: CASSRGLAGVDEQYF
j_call: TRBJ2-5; clone_size: .; v_call: TRBV9; cdr3_aa: CASSVGQETQYF
j_call: TRBJ2-1; clone_size: .; v_call: TRBV19; cdr3_aa: CASRGPSGRAYSNEQFF
j_call: TRBJ1-4; clone_size: .; v_call: TRBV6-6; cdr3_aa: CASTRGWEKLFF
j_call: TRBJ1-3; clone_size: .; v_call: TRBV4-1; cdr3_aa: CASSQGDGISGNTIYF
j_call: TRBJ2-3; clone_size: .; v_call: TRBV9; cdr3_aa: CASSPQFSTDTQYF
j_call: TRBJ1-5; clone_size: .; v_call: TRBV27; cdr3_aa: CAISSHDRGQPQHF
j_call: TRBJ2-4; clone_size: .; v_call: TRBV28; cdr3_aa: CASSRPGTSKNIQYF
j_call: TRBJ2-5; clone_size: once; v_call: TRBV6-1; cdr3_aa: CASSARVFQETQYF
j_call: TRBJ1-2; clone_size: .; v_call: TRBV7-3; cdr3_aa: CASSSTGAVSGYTF